This T cell receptor (beta chain) was recovered during a study of technical replicates of blood from a handful of donors. Only in-frame clones appear in the TCRdb table, and some are missing; sequencing was by immunoSEQ multiplex PCR. The sample lists tens of thousands of clones, roughly 92% occurring once. This CDR3 has 14 amino acids. Trimming removed 3 bases at V and 3 bases at J, with 11 bases between. Germline CDR1 and CDR2: KGHSH and LQKENI. The rearrangement joins TRBV18 to TRBJ1-2; D is uncertain. Sequenced sample: T cells isolated from PBMCs. This receptor was identified in a human donor in good health. The CDR3 reads CASSPPQLYYGYTF. As DNA, the CDR3 is TGTGCCAGCTCACCCCCTCAACTATACTATGGCTACACCTTC. Full variable domain (outside the CDR3, taken from reference TRBV18 and TRBJ1-2): NAGVMQNPRHLVRRRGQEARLRCSPMKGHSHVYWYRQLPEEGLKFMVYLQKENIIDESGMPKERFSAEFPKEGPSILRIQQVVRGDSAAYFCASSPPQLYYGYTFGSGTRLTVV.